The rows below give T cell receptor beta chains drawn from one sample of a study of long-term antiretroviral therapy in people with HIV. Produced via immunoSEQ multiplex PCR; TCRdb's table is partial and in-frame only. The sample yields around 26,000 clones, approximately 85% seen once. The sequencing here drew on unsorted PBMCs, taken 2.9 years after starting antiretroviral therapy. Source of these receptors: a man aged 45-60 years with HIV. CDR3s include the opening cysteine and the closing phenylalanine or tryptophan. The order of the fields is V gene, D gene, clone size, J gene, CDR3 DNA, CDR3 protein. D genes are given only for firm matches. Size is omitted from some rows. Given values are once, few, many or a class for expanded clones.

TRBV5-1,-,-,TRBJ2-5,TGCGCCAGCAGCTTGGGGGGGGCTCGGGAGACCCAGTACTTC,CASSLGGARETQYF
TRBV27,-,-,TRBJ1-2,TGTGCCAGCAGCCTTGCCCAGTCCCCCCTAGATGGCTACACCTTC,CASSLAQSPLDGYTF
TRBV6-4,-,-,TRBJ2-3,TGTGCCAGCAGTGACACCGGCGGGGTTACAGATACGCAGTATTTT,CASSDTGGVTDTQYF
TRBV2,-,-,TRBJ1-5,TGTGCCAGCACCACGACGGAACGCAATCAGCCCCAGCATTTT,CASTTTERNQPQHF
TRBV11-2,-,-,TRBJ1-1,TGTGCCAGCAGCTTAGATCTTATAGACAGGGAAGCTTTCTTT,CASSLDLIDREAFF
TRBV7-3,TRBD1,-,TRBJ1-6,TGTGCCAGCAGCGAACAGGGGATGAATAATTCACCCCTCCACTTT,CASSEQGMNNSPLHF
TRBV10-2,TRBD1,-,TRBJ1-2,TGCGCCAGCAGCCAAACGAATTTTAGGGACAGTAGTTATGGCTACACCTTC,CASSQTNFRDSSYGYTF
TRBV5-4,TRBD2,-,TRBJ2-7,TGTGCCAGCAGCTACCGGGGGGGCCACGAGCAGTACTTC,CASSYRGGHEQYF
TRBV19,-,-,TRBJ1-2,TGTGCCAGCCGTCCTAACTATGGCTACACCTTC,CASRPNYGYTF
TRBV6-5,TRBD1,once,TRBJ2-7,TGTGCCAGCAGTTACTTCCAGGGGGCCTACGAGCAGTACTTC,CASSYFQGAYEQYF
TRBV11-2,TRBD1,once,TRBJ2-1,TGTGCCAGCAGCTTACTGACAGGGCCCAATAATGAGCAGTTCTTC,CASSLLTGPNNEQFF
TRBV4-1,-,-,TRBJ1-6,TGCGCCAGCAGCCAAGATCGGGGGAGCTCCTATAATTCACCCCTCCACTTT,CASSQDRGSSYNSPLHF
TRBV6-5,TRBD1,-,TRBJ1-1,TGTGCCAGCAGCTCGGACAGGGGATTTAACACTGAAGCTTTCTTT,CASSSDRGFNTEAFF
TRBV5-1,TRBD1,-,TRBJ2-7,TGCGCCAGCAGCTTTATGCGGACAGGGCTGGACGAGCAGTACTTC,CASSFMRTGLDEQYF
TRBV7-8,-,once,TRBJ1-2,TGTGCCAGCAGCTTAGCCCTACAGGAGTCTATGAGCTACACCTTC,CASSLALQESMSYTF
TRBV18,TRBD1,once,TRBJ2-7,TGTGCCAGCTCAACAAGACAGGGGACTCCCTACGAGCAGTACTTC,CASSTRQGTPYEQYF
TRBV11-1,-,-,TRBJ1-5,TGTGCCAGCAGCTTAGGGCAGTGGAGGCAGCCCCAGCATTTT,CASSLGQWRQPQHF
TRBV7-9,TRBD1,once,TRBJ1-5,TGTGCCAGCAGCTTAGCCACAGGGGGCATTTCTCAACAGCATTTT,CASSLATGGISQQHF
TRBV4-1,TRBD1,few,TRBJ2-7,TGCGCCAGCAGCTCACCCCCAGGGGGCGATATGAAGGACGAGCAGTACTTC,CASSSPPGGDMKDEQYF
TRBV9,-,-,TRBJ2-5,TGTGCCAGCAGCGTAGGGGAAGAGACCCAGTACTTC,CASSVGEETQYF
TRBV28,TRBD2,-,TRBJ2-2,TGTGCCAGCAGTCAACCGGGGGGGCTGAACACCGGGGAGCTGTTTTTT,CASSQPGGLNTGELFF
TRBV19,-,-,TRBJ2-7,TGTGCCAGTAGAGGGGCCCCAAATTTGGGGCAGTACTTC,CASRGAPNLGQYF
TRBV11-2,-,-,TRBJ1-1,TGTGCCAGCTCCGGTCGGGGGGGAAGGGGGATAGGGGGAACTGAAGCTTTCTTT,CASSGRGGRGIGGTEAFF
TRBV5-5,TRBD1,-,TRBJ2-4,TGTGCCAGCAGCTGGACGACAGGGGGTAATGGTAATCAGTACTTC,CASSWTTGGNGNQYF
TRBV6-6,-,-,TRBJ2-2,TGTGCCAGCGGAAAGGGGGGGGAGCTGTTTTTT,CASGKGGELFF
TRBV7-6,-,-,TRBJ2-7,TGTGCCAGCAGCTTAAACGCAGGGGACGAGCAGTACTTC,CASSLNAGDEQYF
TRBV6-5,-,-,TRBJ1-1,TGTGCCAGCAGTACCGGGGGAGTCCCGCAGGATGGAGCTTTCTTT,CASSTGGVPQDGAFF
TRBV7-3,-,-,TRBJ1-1,TGTGCCAGCAGCTTAACGAGTGCGGGCACTGAAGCTTTCTTT,CASSLTSAGTEAFF
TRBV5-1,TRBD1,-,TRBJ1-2,TGCGCCAGCAGCTTGACAGGGGGCGGTGGCTACACCTTC,CASSLTGGGGYTF
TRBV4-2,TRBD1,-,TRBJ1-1,TGTGCCAGCAGCCGCCCGGGACAGATGAACACTGAAGCTTTCTTT,CASSRPGQMNTEAFF
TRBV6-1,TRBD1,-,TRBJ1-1,TGTGCCAGCAGCGCTGTACAGGGGGCGGATGCTTTCTTT,CASSAVQGADAFF
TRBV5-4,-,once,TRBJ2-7,TGTGCCAGCAGCTTGGCACCGGTGTGGTCCTACGAGCAGTACTTC,CASSLAPVWSYEQYF
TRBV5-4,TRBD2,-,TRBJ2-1,TGTGCCAGCAGCCTTCCTCTAGCGGGGCTTCGGGATGAGCAGTTCTTC,CASSLPLAGLRDEQFF
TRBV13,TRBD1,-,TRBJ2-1,TGTGCCAGCGAACTTGGGACAGGGGGTAGGAATGAGCAGTTCTTC,CASELGTGGRNEQFF
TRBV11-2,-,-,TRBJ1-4,TGTGCCAGCAGCCCCGATGAAAAACTGTTTTTT,CASSPDEKLFF
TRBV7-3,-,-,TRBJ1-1,TGTGCCAGCAGCTTAAGGATGGGGACTGAAGCTTTCTTT,CASSLRMGTEAFF
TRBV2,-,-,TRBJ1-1,TGTGCCAGCAACCTGGGCACTGAAGCTTTCTTT,CASNLGTEAFF
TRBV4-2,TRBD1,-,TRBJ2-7,TGTGCCAGCAGCCAAGAGGGGACAGGGGGGGGCTACGAGCAGTACTTC,CASSQEGTGGGYEQYF
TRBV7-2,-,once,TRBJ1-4,TGTGCCAGCAGCTTAGACTTTACTGGTAATGAAAAACTGTTTTTT,CASSLDFTGNEKLFF
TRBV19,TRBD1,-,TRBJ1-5,TGTGCCAGTAAGACCGACAGGGGGGCATCCCAGCCCCAGCATTTT,CASKTDRGASQPQHF
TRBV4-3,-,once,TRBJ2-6,TGCGCCAGCAGCCCAGAATTTGGGGCCAACGTCCTGACTTTC,CASSPEFGANVLTF
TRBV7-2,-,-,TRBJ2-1,TGTGCCAGCAGCTTAAGTCAAGGACAGTTCTTC,CASSLSQGQFF
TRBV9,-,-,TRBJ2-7,TGTGCCAGCAGCGTAGCCCTCTTTTCCGAACAGTACTTC,CASSVALFSEQYF
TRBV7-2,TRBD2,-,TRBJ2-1,TGTGCCAGCAGCTTACCCGCGGGGTCGGGGGGTAACTCCTACAATGAGCAGTTCTTC,CASSLPAGSGGNSYNEQFF
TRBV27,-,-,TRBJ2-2,TGTGCCAGCAGTTTGGGGCAGGGCAGGGCGAACACCGGGGAGCTGTTTTTT,CASSLGQGRANTGELFF
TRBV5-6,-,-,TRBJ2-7,TGTGCCAGCAGCTTGTCCCGGGAGCAGTACTTC,CASSLSREQYF
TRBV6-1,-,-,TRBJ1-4,TGTGCCCGCTCGAGGAGAGGGGTGGAAGAAAAACTGTTTTTT,CARSRRGVEEKLFF
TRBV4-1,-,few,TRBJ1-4,TGCGCCAGCAGCCAACAGGCCTCGAGGGCAACTAATGAAAAACTGTTTTTT,CASSQQASRATNEKLFF
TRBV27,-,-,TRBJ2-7,TGTGCCAGCAGTAGTATCTACTTAAACGAGCAGTACTTC,CASSSIYLNEQYF
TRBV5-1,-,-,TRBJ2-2,TGCGCCAGCAGCCTGGTCGGGTATCCCGGGGAGCTGTTTTTT,CASSLVGYPGELFF
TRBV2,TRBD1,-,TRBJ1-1,TGTGCCAGCAGAACGGGAACAGGGGGCATAGCTTTCTTT,CASRTGTGGIAFF